These 25 T cell receptor beta chains were all obtained from the same sample, sequenced in a study of T cell responses to AZD1222 COVID-19 vaccine. The assay was immunoSEQ multiplex PCR, and TCRdb's table has in-frame clones only and misses some. The sample yields roughly 150,000 clones, 89% seen once. Here the sequenced sample was peripheral blood, taken on day 0 of AZD1222 vaccination. These receptors all come from an adult in good health.

The chain couples TRBV28 to TRBJ2-7; TRBD1 is a possible D gene (5 bases). Germline V CDR1 and CDR2: MDHEN, SYDVKM. This CDR3 comprises 14 residues. The V gene lost 3 bases and the J gene lost 4 bases, with 13 bases spanning the gap. The CDR3 spells CASSLVARVYEQYF. CDR3 nucleotide sequence: TGTGCCAGCAGTTTGGTAGCCAGGGTGTACGAGCAGTACTTC.

This clone was seen a single time. The rearrangement links TRBV5-1 to TRBJ1-2, with 7 bases lining up with TRBD1. Germline CDR1 and CDR2: SGHRS and YFSETQ. This CDR3 has 15 residues. With V trimmed by 3 bases and J by 4 bases, 9 bases remained unmatched. The CDR3 reads CASSSYPGQPYGYTF. The CDR3 nucleotides read TGCGCCAGCAGCTCCTATCCGGGACAGCCCTATGGCTACACCTTC. The whole variable domain, remainder taken from reference TRBV5-1 and TRBJ1-2, is KAGVTQTPRYLIKTRGQQVTLSCSPISGHRSVSWYQQTPGQGLQFLFEYFSETQRNKGNFPGRFSGRQFSNSRSEMNVSTLELGDSALYLCASSSYPGQPYGYTFGSGTRLTVV.

This chain uses TRBV4-1 with TRBJ1-1; the D is unclear. The CDR3 spans 15 residues. V was trimmed by 0 bases and J by 0 bases, leaving 8 bases between them. Germline CDR1 and CDR2: MGHRA and YSYEKL. Here the CDR3 reads CASSQDFNVNTEAFF. Here the CDR3 DNA reads TGCGCCAGCAGCCAAGATTTTAATGTGAACACTGAAGCTTTCTTT.

This rearrangement joins TRBV1 to TRBJ2-6. TRBV1 is shown as a pseudogene. This CDR3 has 14 amino acids. The CDR3 DNA reads TGCACCAGCAGCTTACTGGGTTTGGCCAACGTCCTGACTTTC. Encoded protein: CTSSLLGLANVLTF.

This clone was observed once. The V call is TRBV27, the J call TRBJ2-7; 11 bases are shared with TRBD2. The CDR3 totals 14 residues. With 8 bases clipped from V and 0 bases from J, the junction kept 3 bases outside the gene matches. Germline CDR1 MNHEY, CDR2 SMNVEV (reference sequence). The chain's CDR3 is CASGTSGSSYEQYF. The DNA of the CDR3 is TGTGCCAGCGGAACTAGCGGGAGCTCCTACGAGCAGTACTTC.

This CDR3 is CASSQGRAGGNNEQFF. For the CDR3, the DNA is TGCGCCAGCAGCCAAGGGCGGGCGGGAGGAAACAATGAGCAGTTCTTC. V gene TRBV4-3 combines with J gene TRBJ2-1, with 8 bases that match TRBD2. Germline assignment: CDR1 LGHNA and CDR2 YSLEER. CDR3 length equals 16 residues. Germline trimming cut 1 base from V and 5 bases from J; bases unmatched to any gene: 7.

The chain joins TRBV28 to TRBJ1-2; D is undetermined. The CDR3 contains 12 residues. V lost 4 bases to trimming and J lost 1 base, with 4 bases between them. Germline lookup yields CDR1 MDHEN and CDR2 SYDVKM. In DNA form, the CDR3 reads TGTGCCAGCAGTTCTGGTAACTATGGCTACACCTTC. This codes for CASSSGNYGYTF.

A single count supports this clone. CDR3 nucleotides: TGTGCCAGCGGGCTTAGAGGGTCGAACACTGAAGCTTTCTTT. It translates to CASGLRGSNTEAFF. The chain carries TRBV28 and TRBJ1-1; D not resolved. Germline V gene lookup returns CDR1 MDHEN and CDR2 SYDVKM. The CDR3 is 14 residues long. Trimming shortened V by 8 bases and J by 1 base, and 14 bases separated the two germline ends. Looking up the rest from reference TRBV28 and TRBJ1-1 gives the full variable domain: DVKVTQSSRYLVKRTGEKVFLECVQDMDHENMFWYRQDPGLGLRLIYFSYDVKMKEKGDIPEGYSVSREKKERFSLILESASTNQTSMYLCASGLRGSNTEAFFGQGTRLTVV.

This chain links TRBV2 with TRBJ2-3, with TRBD1 identical over 7 bases. Germline V gene lookup returns CDR1 SNHLY and CDR2 FYNNEI. This CDR3 has 15 amino acids. Losses at the gene ends were 7 bases for V and 1 base for J; bases not matched to a gene: 8. CDR3: CASTETGLGTDTQYF. The CDR3 DNA sequence: TGTGCCAGCACTGAGACAGGGTTAGGCACAGATACGCAGTATTTT.

The V and J genes are TRBV5-1 and TRBJ2-2; D not resolved. V lost 4 bases and J 0 bases, leaving 13 bases between the germline ends. The CDR3 covers 16 residues. Germline CDR1 reads SGHRS; CDR2 reads YFSETQ. The CDR3 protein is CASSTQGSANTGELFF. The CDR3, as DNA: TGCGCCAGCAGCACCCAAGGTTCCGCGAACACCGGGGAGCTGTTTTTT.

The rearrangement links TRBV7-3 to TRBJ2-7; 7 positions agree with TRBD1. The J segment lost 3 bases and the V segment lost 5 bases, leaving 7 bases of the junction unmatched. Germline CDR1 and CDR2: SGHTA and FQGTGA. The length of the CDR3 is 14 residues. The CDR3 DNA follows: TGTGCCAGCAGCCCAGGGCCAGGGGGCTACGAGCAGTACTTC. It yields the protein CASSPGPGGYEQYF.

The chain combines TRBV11-2 with TRBJ2-1; D perhaps matches TRBD2 (5 bases). The V end was cut by 6 bases, the J end by 9 bases, with 12 bases between. Germline loops: CDR1 SGHAT, CDR2 FQNNGV. This CDR3 is built from 12 residues. CDR3 sequence (DNA): TGTGCCAGCAGGCGAGGGTATCTTGAGCAGTTCTTC. It codes for CASRRGYLEQFF.

The DNA for the CDR3 is TGCGCCAGCAGCTTGGGACAGAGTGGAAACACCATATATTTT. This encodes CASSLGQSGNTIYF. The chain is built from TRBV5-1 and TRBJ1-3; weak D call: TRBD1 (5 bases). Trimming left V 0 bases short and J 3 bases short, with 7 bases between. In germline, CDR1 is SGHRS, CDR2 YFSETQ. This CDR3 spans 14 amino acids.

This clone was seen just once. The V and J genes are TRBV7-9 and TRBJ1-1; 7 bases are shared with TRBD1. CDR1 SEHNR and CDR2 FQNEAQ come from the germline V gene (reference sequence). The CDR3 totals 15 residues. J lost 7 bases, V lost 6 bases, and 14 bases had no gene match. In nucleotides, the CDR3 is TGTGCCAGCAGTTTTCGTGACAGGGATCGAGTTGAAGCTTTCTTT. It is translated as CASSFRDRDRVEAFF.

The J gene is TRBJ2-7, the V gene TRBV5-1, with 10 bases identical to TRBD1. With 4 bases clipped from V and 4 bases from J, the junction kept 5 bases outside the gene matches. Germline lookup yields CDR1 SGHRS and CDR2 YFSETQ. The CDR3 is made up of 14 amino acids. CDR3 residues: CASSLRDRGYEQYF. The CDR3 coding sequence is TGCGCCAGCAGCCTCCGGGACAGGGGTTACGAGCAGTACTTC.

The rearrangement joins TRBV4-3 to TRBJ1-5, with a tentative D call TRBD1 (6 bases). The CDR3 is 18 amino acids. In germline, CDR1 is LGHNA, CDR2 YSLEER. Trimming took off 1 base at V and 0 bases at J, with 16 bases between the two ends. Here the CDR3 reads CASSQAYRQDNSNQPQHF. The CDR3 region has the DNA TGCGCCAGCAGCCAAGCATATCGACAGGACAATAGCAATCAGCCCCAGCATTTT.

This chain connects TRBV19 to TRBJ2-7; unclear D gene. This CDR3 has 14 residues. The germline V gene has CDR1 LNHDA and CDR2 SQIVND (reference sequence). Trimming cost V 5 bases and J 0 bases, with 11 bases left between them. The CDR3 coding sequence is TGTGCCAGTAGTCCATTAGACGTCTCCTACGAGCAGTACTTC. Amino acid sequence: CASSPLDVSYEQYF. Full variable domain (missing parts from reference TRBV19 and TRBJ2-7): DGGITQSPKYLFRKEGQNVTLSCEQNLNHDAMYWYRQDPGQGLRLIYYSQIVNDFQKGDIAEGYSVSREKKESFPLTVTSAQKNPTAFYLCASSPLDVSYEQYFGPGTRLTVT.

The genes are TRBV7-9 and TRBJ1-6; possibly TRBD1 for D (6 bases). Trimming shortened V by 0 bases and J by 10 bases, and 10 bases separated the two germline ends. CDR1 SEHNR and CDR2 FQNEAQ come from the germline V gene (reference sequence). The CDR3 runs to 14 residues. The CDR3 loop is CASSLAHRESPLHF. The DNA of the CDR3 is TGTGCCAGCAGCTTAGCGCACAGGGAATCACCCCTCCACTTT. Together with reference TRBV7-9 and TRBJ1-6, the CDR3 gives the full variable domain: DTGVSQNPRHKITKRGQNVTFRCDPISEHNRLYWYRQTLGQGPEFLTYFQNEAQLEKSRLLSDRFSAERPKGSFSTLEIQRTEQGDSAMYLCASSLAHRESPLHFGNGTRLTVT.

This clone has just one count. This rearrangement joins TRBV29-1 to TRBJ2-5; weak D call: TRBD1 (6 bases). Germline loops: CDR1 SQVTM, CDR2 ANQGSEA. The CDR3 is made up of 13 amino acids. Deletions cut 7 bases from V and 5 bases from J, with 17 bases between. In DNA form, the CDR3 reads TGCAGCGGGCGTACAGGGTGGGTGGAGACCCAGTACTTC. It is translated as CSGRTGWVETQYF.

J is TRBJ2-3 and V is TRBV6-6, with TRBD2 as a possible D gene (6 bases). The CDR3 is 17 amino acids. Looked up from germline, CDR1 is MNHNY and CDR2 is SVGAGI (reference sequence). The ends were cut back, 5 bases at V and 4 bases at J, with 22 bases in the middle. CDR3 nucleotide sequence: TGTGCCAGCAGTCCTCACCCGGGACTGGAGGGCGCAGATACGCAGTATTTT. It codes for CASSPHPGLEGADTQYF.

V is TRBV9 and J is TRBJ1-5; 8 bases are shared with TRBD1. This CDR3 region has 15 residues. CDR1 SGDLS and CDR2 YYNGEE come from the germline V gene. V shed 4 bases, J shed 4 bases, and the junction held 7 bases outside the gene matches. DNA for the CDR3: TGTGCCAGCAGCCCCACGGACAGGGTGAATCAGCCCCAGCATTTT. Its protein is CASSPTDRVNQPQHF.

V gene TRBV12-3 or TRBV12-4 combines with J gene TRBJ2-7, with D perhaps assigned TRBD1 or TRBD2 (5 bases each). V dropped 6 bases and J dropped 2 bases, with 11 bases sitting between them. The CDR3 consists of 13 residues. The CDR3 sequence: CASSPGPTYEQYF. Here the CDR3 DNA reads TGTGCCAGCAGCCCGGGACCCACCTACGAGCAGTACTTC.

This chain links TRBV5-8 with TRBJ1-1; D is unclear. Trimming removed 0 bases from V and 0 bases from J, with 12 bases in between. CDR3 size: 16 residues. The germline V gene encodes CDR1 SGHTS and CDR2 YDEGEE. The CDR3: CASSLGFNRLNTEAFF. The CDR3 bases are TGTGCCAGCAGCTTGGGATTCAACCGGCTGAACACTGAAGCTTTCTTT.

V gene TRBV11-3 combines with J gene TRBJ2-1, with 11 nucleotides matching TRBD2. Germline loops: CDR1 SGHNT, CDR2 YENEEA. J gave up 12 bases and V 1 base, and 11 bases lay outside the gene matches. This CDR3 region has 16 residues. DNA for the CDR3: TGTGCCAGCAGCTTAGGGCTAGCGGGAGGTATAGATAGGCAGTTCTTC. Its protein is CASSLGLAGGIDRQFF.

This chain connects TRBV4-2 to TRBJ1-2, with D perhaps TRBD1 (5 bases). The V end was cut by 2 bases, the J end by 6 bases, with 16 bases between. The germline V gene has CDR1 LGHNA and CDR2 YNFKEQ. The CDR3 totals 15 residues. CDR3 DNA: TGTGCCAGCAGCCAACCCCGGGCCGGGGCCAATGGCTACACCTTC. Translated, it gives CASSQPRAGANGYTF.